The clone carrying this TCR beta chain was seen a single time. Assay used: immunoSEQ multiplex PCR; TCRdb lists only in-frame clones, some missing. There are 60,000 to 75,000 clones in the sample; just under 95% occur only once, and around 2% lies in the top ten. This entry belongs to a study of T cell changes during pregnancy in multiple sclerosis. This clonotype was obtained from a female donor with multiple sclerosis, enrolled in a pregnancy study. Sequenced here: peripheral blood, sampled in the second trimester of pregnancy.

Here the CDR3 reads CASSPFSGSVGELFF. For the CDR3, the DNA is TGTGCCAGCAGCCCCTTTAGCGGGAGCGTAGGGGAGCTGTTTTTT. V and J are TRBV27 and TRBJ2-2; 9 positions agree with TRBD2. The junction had 10 bases not matched to a gene; V was cut back by 6 bases and J by 8 bases. The CDR3 consists of 15 residues. The germline gives CDR1 MNHEY, CDR2 SMNVEV (reference sequence).